The 3 T cell receptor beta chains in this list originate from one sample, sequenced in a study of T cells in localized non-small cell lung cancer (dated by TCRdb to 2020 to 2022). The library came from the immunoSEQ multiplex PCR assay. Sourced from immuneACCESS, this table was stored by TCRdb with only in-frame sequences that have V and J called. A share of the clones is absent; for the studies checked, an unresolved V gene accounts for under half, and the remainder has no known explanation. Within this sample are 64,000 or so clones, with 90% of them counted one time only. The ten largest clones capture under 2% of the sample. The sample here was peripheral blood, taken before any cancer treatment. Receptors were obtained from a woman between 40 and 69 years old with stage I lung adenocarcinoma.

The rearrangement links TRBV29-1 to TRBJ2-1, with a tentative D call TRBD1 (5 bases). Germline V gene data show CDR1 as SQVTM and CDR2 as ANQGSEA. The CDR3 contains 14 residues. Trimming took 2 bases from V and 7 from J, leaving 15 bases between them. The CDR3 region is CSVEKGKGVNEQFF. Written as DNA, the CDR3 is TGCAGCGTTGAAAAGGGGAAGGGCGTGAATGAGCAGTTCTTC.

The gene calls are TRBV30 and TRBJ1-3; no reliable D call. CDR1 GTSNPN and CDR2 SVGIG come from the germline V gene (reference sequence). The V and J ends lost 1 base and 0 bases respectively, with 7 bases between them. The CDR3 contains 14 residues. This CDR3 is CAWSGVSSGNTIYF. As DNA, the CDR3 is TGTGCCTGGAGTGGGGTCAGCTCTGGAAACACCATATATTTT.

The chain has TRBV7-9 and TRBJ2-5; D not certain. The germline V and J ends were trimmed by 3 bases and 2 bases, with 4 bases remaining between them. This CDR3 spans 12 amino acids. Germline CDR1 is SEHNR and CDR2 is FQNEAQ (reference sequence). CDR3 DNA sequence: TGTGCCAGCAGCTTTGCGCAAGAGACCCAGTACTTC. Its protein is CASSFAQETQYF.